A selection of T cell receptor beta chains follows, all from one sample in a study of cytomegalovirus exposure and HLA in healthy donors. Sequencing used immunoSEQ multiplex PCR; TCRdb keeps in-frame clones, though not all of them. The sample includes 150,000 to 200,000 clones, around 82% of them seen just once. The sequenced sample consisted of PBMCs. The source of these receptors is a young man in good health and CMV-seropositive. Each CDR3 is given with its conserved first and last residue. D genes are given only for firm matches. A row's size may be missing; if present it is once, few, many or a size class.

>TRBV5-4|.|.|13|TRBJ2-5
TGTGCCAGCAGGTCGGGACTCCAAGAGACCCAGTACTTC
CASRSGLQETQYF
>TRBV18|.|once|17|TRBJ2-1
TGTGCCAGCTCACCCCCTAATCGTGCGGGCTCCTACAATGAGCAGTTCTTC
CASSPPNRAGSYNEQFF
>TRBV19|.|.|13|TRBJ2-1
TGTGCCAGTGAGCCCTCGGGGGAGAATGAGCAGTTCTTC
CASEPSGENEQFF
>TRBV28|TRBD1|.|14|TRBJ2-5
TGTGCCAGCAGTCGTGACAGGGGGTTGGAGACCCAGTACTTC
CASSRDRGLETQYF
>TRBV10-3|TRBD2|.|15|TRBJ2-1
TGTGCCATCAGTGAGGCCCTAGCGGATTACAATGAGCAGTTCTTC
CAISEALADYNEQFF
>TRBV28|TRBD1|.|14|TRBJ2-7
TGTGCCAGCAGTTTAGACAGGGGTATCCACGAGCAGTACTTC
CASSLDRGIHEQYF
>TRBV18|TRBD2|.|17|TRBJ2-3
TGTGCCAGCTCACACTCGACTAACGGGGGGGGCACAGATACGCAGTATTTT
CASSHSTNGGGTDTQYF
>TRBV6-6|TRBD1|once|15|TRBJ2-5
TGTGCCAGCAGTTACAACAGGGGGTACCAAGAGACCCAGTACTTC
CASSYNRGYQETQYF
>TRBV5-4|TRBD1|.|15|TRBJ2-7
TGTGCCAGCAGCTTGGGACAGGGGAGCTCCTACGAGCAGTACTTC
CASSLGQGSSYEQYF
>TRBV5-6|TRBD2|.|12|TRBJ2-7
TGTGCCAGCAGCTGGGAGGGGTACGAGCAGTACTTC
CASSWEGYEQYF
>TRBV5-3|.|.|16|TRBJ2-1
TGTGCCAGAAGCTTCAGGGGGACTGGCGGTTACAATGAGCAGTTCTTC
CARSFRGTGGYNEQFF
>TRBV5-6|.|.|14|TRBJ1-4
TGTGCCAGCAGCCTCAAAGGGGCCTTGGAAAAACTGTTTTTT
CASSLKGALEKLFF
>TRBV29-1|.|.|11|TRBJ2-1
TGCAGCGCCACCCGGGGTGGTGAGCAGTTCTTC
CSATRGGEQFF
>TRBV9|TRBD1|.|14|TRBJ1-1
TGTGCCAGCAGCGGACACAGGGGAAACACTGAAGCTTTCTTT
CASSGHRGNTEAFF
>TRBV9|TRBD2|.|16|TRBJ2-3
TGTGCCAGCAGCGTCCCCGCTAGCGGGAGGGCAGATACGCAGTATTTT
CASSVPASGRADTQYF
>TRBV19|.|once|13|TRBJ2-7
TGTGCCAGTAGGTTGACAGGCTCCTACGAGCAGTACTTC
CASRLTGSYEQYF
>TRBV7-9|.|.|13|TRBJ2-5
TGTGCCAGCAGCCTCGGGAAAAAAGAGACCCAGTACTTC
CASSLGKKETQYF
>TRBV7-2|.|once|12|TRBJ1-1
TGTGCCAGCAACCGGGTGAACACTGAAGCTTTCTTT
CASNRVNTEAFF
>TRBV9|TRBD1|.|15|TRBJ2-1
TGTGCCAGCAGCGGCGACAGGGGGCCATACAATGAGCAGTTCTTC
CASSGDRGPYNEQFF